Sequencing of this T cell receptor beta chain was carried out in a study of shared clonotypes between healthy human individuals. V was cut by 5 bases and J by 0 bases, with 7 bases left in between. CDR1 is SGHTA and CDR2 is FQGTGA in the germline V gene. CDR3 length: 13 amino acids. Notes on this clone: Being one base from a much bigger clone, this may be a read error.

Source study methods: ImmunoSEQ output held junction-only sequences without quality scores, so filtering differed. Repertoires were generated with immunoSEQ multiplex PCR, while TCRdb's copy carries only in-frame clones and drops some. Clone size and the V and J calls come from that table; the DNA yielded D and trimming. The repertoire includes 450,000 to 650,000 clones, around three quarters of them detected once, and around 11% sits in the top ten. The receptor's source is a woman aged 35 to 49 in good health. Some clones in this sample may be carry-over from other donors' samples. The sequencing sample was made of PBMCs. The chain carries TRBV7-3 and TRBJ1-1, with unresolved D. CDR3 region: CASSPDMNTEAFF. CDR3 bases: TGTGCCAGCAGCCCTGACATGAACACTGAAGCTTTCTTT.